The entry below gives a single TCR beta chain sequence along with its context. This record belongs to a study of blood T cell repertoires in COVID-19. In the original analysis: Reference gene primers were amplified, and this amplification served to estimate nucleated cell counts. Profiled with immunoSEQ multiplex PCR; TCRdb holds only in-frame clones, not every one. The V and J calls and the clone size are those of that table, but D and trimming were determined from the DNA. The table shows more than 35,000 clones, with around 87% occurring only once. This CDR3 comprises 14 residues. The chain joins TRBV12-2 to TRBJ2-3; the table's D call, TRBD2, was not checked against the DNA. TRBV12-2 is a listed pseudogene. The source material was peripheral blood. The sequence was collected from a man aged 55 to 69 with acute or convalescent COVID-19. The CDR3 DNA sequence: TGTGCAAGTCGCTTAGGGAGGAATCCAGATACGCAGTATTTT. Its protein is CASRLGRNPDTQYF.